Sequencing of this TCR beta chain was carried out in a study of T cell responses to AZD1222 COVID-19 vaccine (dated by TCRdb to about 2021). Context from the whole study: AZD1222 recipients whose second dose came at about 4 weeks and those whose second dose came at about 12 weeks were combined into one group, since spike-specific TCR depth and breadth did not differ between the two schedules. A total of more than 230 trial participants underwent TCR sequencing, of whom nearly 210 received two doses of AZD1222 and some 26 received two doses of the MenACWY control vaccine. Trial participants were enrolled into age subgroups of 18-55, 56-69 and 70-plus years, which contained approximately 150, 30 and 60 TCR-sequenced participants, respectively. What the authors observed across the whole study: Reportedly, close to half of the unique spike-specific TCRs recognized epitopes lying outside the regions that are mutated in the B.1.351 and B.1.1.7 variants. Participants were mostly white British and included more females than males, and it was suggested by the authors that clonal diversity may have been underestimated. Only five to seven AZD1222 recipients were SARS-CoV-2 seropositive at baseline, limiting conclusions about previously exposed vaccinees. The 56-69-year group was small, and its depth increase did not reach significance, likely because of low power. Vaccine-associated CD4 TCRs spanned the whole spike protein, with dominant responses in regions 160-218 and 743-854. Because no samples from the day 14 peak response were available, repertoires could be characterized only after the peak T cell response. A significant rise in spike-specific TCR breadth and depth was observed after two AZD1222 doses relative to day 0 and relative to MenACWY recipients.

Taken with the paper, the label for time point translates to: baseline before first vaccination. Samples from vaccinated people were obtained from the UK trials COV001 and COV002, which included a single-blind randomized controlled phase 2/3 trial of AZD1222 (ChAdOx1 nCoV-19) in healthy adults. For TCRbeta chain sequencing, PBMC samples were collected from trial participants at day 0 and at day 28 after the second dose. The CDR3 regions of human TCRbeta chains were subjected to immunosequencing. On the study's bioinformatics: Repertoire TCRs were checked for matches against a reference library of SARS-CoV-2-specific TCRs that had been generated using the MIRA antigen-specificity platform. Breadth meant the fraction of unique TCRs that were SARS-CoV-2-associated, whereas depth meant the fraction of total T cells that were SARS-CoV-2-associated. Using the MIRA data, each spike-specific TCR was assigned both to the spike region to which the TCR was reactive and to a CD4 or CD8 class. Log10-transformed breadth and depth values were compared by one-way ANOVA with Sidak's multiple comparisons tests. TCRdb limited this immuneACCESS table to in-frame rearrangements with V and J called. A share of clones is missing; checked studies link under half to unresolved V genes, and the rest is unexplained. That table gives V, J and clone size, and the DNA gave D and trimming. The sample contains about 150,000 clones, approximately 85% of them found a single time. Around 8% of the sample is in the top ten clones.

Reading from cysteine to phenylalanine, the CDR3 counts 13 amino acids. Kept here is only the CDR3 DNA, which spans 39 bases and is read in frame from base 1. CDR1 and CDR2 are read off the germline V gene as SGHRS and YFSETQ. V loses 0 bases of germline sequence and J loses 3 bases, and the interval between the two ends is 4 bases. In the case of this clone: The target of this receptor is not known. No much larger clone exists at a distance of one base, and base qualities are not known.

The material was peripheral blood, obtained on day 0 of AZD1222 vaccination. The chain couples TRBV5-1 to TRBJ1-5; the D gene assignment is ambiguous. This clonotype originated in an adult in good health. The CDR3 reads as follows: CASSLDNNQPQHF. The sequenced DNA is TGCGCCAGCAGCTTGGACAACAATCAGCCCCAGCATTTT.